The clone carrying this T cell receptor beta chain has only a few counts. This record comes from a study of human T cells and chemical hapten exposure. Documented time point: pre-sensitization, week 0. Noted treatment: therapeutic diphenylcyclopropenone sensitization with weekly scalp DPC. Within the library, unique molecular identifiers were attached to each individual cDNA molecule. TCRdb recomputed calls from the RACE reads with MiXCR, one row per CDR3 protein. Among some 200,000 distinct CDR3 sequences listed, just under 30% were seen once. Deletions cut 7 bases from V and 10 bases from J, with 24 bases between. Germline V lookup: CDR1 SGHDT, CDR2 YYEEEE. This CDR3 is 15 amino acids long.

The receptor was derived from a woman aged 30 to 39 with alopecia areata. Some clones in this sample may be carry-over from other donors' samples. The source material was whole blood, sampled in connection with sensitization to the hapten diphenylcyclopropenone (DPC). V and J are TRBV5-6 and TRBJ2-1; no reliable D call. CDR3 in amino acids: CASSKRTIQVGEQFF. In nucleotides, the CDR3 is TGTGCCAGCTCAAAGAGAACGATCCAAGTTGGGGAGCAGTTCTTC.